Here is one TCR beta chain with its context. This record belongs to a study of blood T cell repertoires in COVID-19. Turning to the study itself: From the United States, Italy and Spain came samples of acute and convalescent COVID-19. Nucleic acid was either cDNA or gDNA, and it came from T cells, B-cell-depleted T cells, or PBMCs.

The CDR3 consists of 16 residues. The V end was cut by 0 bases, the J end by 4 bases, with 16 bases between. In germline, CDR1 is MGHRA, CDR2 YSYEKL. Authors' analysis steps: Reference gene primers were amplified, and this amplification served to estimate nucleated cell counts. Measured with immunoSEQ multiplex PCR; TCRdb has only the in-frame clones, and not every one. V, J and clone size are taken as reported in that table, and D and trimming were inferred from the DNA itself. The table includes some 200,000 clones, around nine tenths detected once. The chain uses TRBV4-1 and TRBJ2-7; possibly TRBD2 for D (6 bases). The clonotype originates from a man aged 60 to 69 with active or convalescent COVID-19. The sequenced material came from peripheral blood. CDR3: CASSQESDYPTYEQYF. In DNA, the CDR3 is TGCGCCAGCAGCCAAGAGTCGGACTATCCAACTTACGAGCAGTACTTC.